This entry describes one T cell receptor (beta chain). This sample was taken from a study of T cell responses to AZD1222 COVID-19 vaccine. Here immunoSEQ multiplex PCR was the method, and the copy in TCRdb shows in-frame clones only, minus some. The profile shows about 190,000 clones, around 92% of them singletons. The input for sequencing was peripheral blood, taken on day 0 of AZD1222 vaccination. The receptor was derived from an adult in good health.

CDR3 nucleotide sequence: TGTGCCAGCAGTCGAGACTCATCCTCCTACAATGAGCAGTTCTTC. It encodes CASSRDSSSYNEQFF. The chain uses TRBV6-5 and TRBJ2-1; D gene ambiguous. This CDR3 is 15 amino acids long. V gave up 5 bases and J gave up 0 bases, with 11 bases separating them. The germline V gene has CDR1 MNHEY and CDR2 SVGAGI.